This T cell receptor (beta chain) derives from a study of regulatory T cells in long-lasting Graves disease. Study in general: Patients with persistent Graves' disease had over 5 years of antithyroid drugs and persistent TSH receptor antibodies. Overall study results and limits: Comparison showed that persistent patients shared more public clonotypes (around 3,000) than new patients (over 950). Persistent Graves' patients had lower TCR diversity than newly diagnosed ones.

This clonotype was detected many times. Its specificity is not known. Looked up from germline, CDR1 is KGHSH and CDR2 is LQKENI. The CDR3 spans 11 residues. V was pared by 5 bases and J by 4 bases, with 5 bases between. As for time point: persistent/refractory GD, antithyroid drugs over 5 years with positive TRAb. Extracted PBMC RNA gave rise to the TCR library. Through Arm-PCR of CDR3 regions and iRepertoire HTBI primers, TCR beta libraries were built. TCRdb called the multiplex PCR reads again in MiXCR, with one record for every CDR3 protein. Altogether under 450,000 distinct CDR3 sequences are present, 23% being singletons, with the ten largest covering around 24%.

V is TRBV18 and J is TRBJ2-5; D is unclear. This receptor was obtained from a female donor with Graves disease. The sample was peripheral blood mononuclear cells (PBMCs), taken when the disease was refractory, from a patient treated with antithyroid drugs. The CDR3 loop is CASSDRETQYF. The CDR3 bases are TGTGCCAGCTCAGATAGAGAGACCCAGTACTTC.